One sample yielded the 30 T cell receptor beta chains listed below, sequenced in a study of STAT5B mutations in CD4+ large granular lymphocyte leukemia (dated 2022 in TCRdb). Libraries were constructed by the immunoSEQ multiplex PCR assay. The clones in this table, taken by TCRdb from immuneACCESS, are in-frame only. Not every clone is retained; where verified, under half of the shortfall comes from an unresolved V gene, and the cause of the rest is unknown. A total of fewer than 30,000 clones appear in this sample, over 70% of them only once. Approximately 0.98% of the sample rests with the top ten. Sequenced sample: CD4+ T cells from blood buffy coats. These receptors were obtained from a human donor in good health.

V gene TRBV5-8 combines with J gene TRBJ2-1, with TRBD2 identical over 10 bases. This CDR3 is 15 amino acids long. Germline V gene sequence: CDR1 SGHTS, CDR2 YDEGEE. Unmatched junction bases numbered 7, after V lost 6 bases and J lost 4 bases. This CDR3 is CASTLAGEAYNEQFF. The CDR3 nucleotides read TGTGCCAGCACCCTAGCGGGAGAGGCTTACAATGAGCAGTTCTTC.

In the case of this clone: The conserved phenylalanine or tryptophan normally closing the CDR3 is absent here, so this likely arose from a read error. The limits of the CDR3 on the DNA are not certain, so only TCRdb's listed CDR3 is given. The V and J genes are TRBV6-5 and TRBJ2-7; the DNA was not compared with TRBD2, the D call given in the table. The CDR3 numbers 14 amino acids, ends counted. The germline V gene has CDR1 MNHEY and CDR2 SVGAGI. CDR3: CASSYSKRSEQLPT.

The chain carries TRBV19 and TRBJ1-2, with D tentatively TRBD1 (6 bases). This CDR3 contains 14 residues. Per germline, CDR1 LNHDA and CDR2 SQIVND (reference sequence). With 5 bases removed from V and 8 bases from J, the gap between germline ends came to 18 bases. The CDR3, as DNA: TGTGCCAGTAGTCGGACAGCCACAGTTGCGGGCTACACCTTC. Residues: CASSRTATVAGYTF.

The chain is built from TRBV2 and TRBJ2-6, with D perhaps being TRBD1 or TRBD2 (6 bases each). Germline V lookup: CDR1 SNHLY, CDR2 FYNNEI. Trimming cost V 3 bases and J 4 bases, with 10 bases left between them. The CDR3 is 15 residues long. CDR3 coding DNA: TGTGCCAGCAGTGAGTGGGGGGCAGGGGCCAACGTCCTGACTTTC. Translating it yields CASSEWGAGANVLTF.

This clone was recorded a few times. The rearrangement links TRBV9 to TRBJ1-1; 7 bases match TRBD1. Losses at the gene ends were 4 bases for V and 4 bases for J; bases not matched to a gene: 7. Germline CDR1 and CDR2: SGDLS and YYNGEE. The CDR3 spans 14 residues. In DNA form, the CDR3 reads TGTGCCAGCAGCTGGGGACAGCAGGGCACTGAAGCTTTCTTT. Encoded protein: CASSWGQQGTEAFF. Complete variable domain (other parts from reference TRBV9 and TRBJ1-1): DSGVTQTPKHLITATGQRVTLRCSPRSGDLSVYWYQQSLDQGLQFLIQYYNGEERAKGNILERFSAQQFPDLHSELNLSSLELGDSALYFCASSWGQQGTEAFFGQGTRLTVV.

V usage is TRBV5-1 and J usage is TRBJ2-5, with a tentative D call TRBD2 (5 bases). V dropped 4 bases and J dropped 7 bases, with 14 bases sitting between them. Germline loops: CDR1 SGHRS, CDR2 YFSETQ. There are 13 residues in the CDR3. This chain's CDR3 is CASSVEGSGTQYF. The CDR3 DNA reads TGCGCCAGCAGCGTTGAGGGATCGGGGACCCAGTACTTC.

This clone has just a few counts. V is TRBV12-5 and J is TRBJ1-2, with D uncertain. The V gene's germline CDR1 is LGHNT and CDR2 FRNRAP. V was shortened by 5 bases and J by 0 bases, with 10 bases between the two germline ends. There are 14 residues in the CDR3. The CDR3 sequence: CASGPEAANYGYTF. CDR3 DNA: TGTGCTAGTGGTCCTGAGGCGGCTAACTATGGCTACACCTTC.

The chain combines TRBV28 with TRBJ2-7; TRBD2 aligns across 7 bases. The CDR3 length is 13 residues. The junction had 5 bases not matched to a gene; V was cut back by 7 bases and J by 2 bases. Germline values: CDR1 MDHEN, CDR2 SYDVKM. The DNA of the CDR3 is TGTGCCAGCAAGGCTAGCGGTCCCTACGAGCAGTACTTC. This sequence encodes CASKASGPYEQYF.

The chain has TRBV30 and TRBJ2-5, with D possibly TRBD2 on 5 matching bases. The tail of the sequence fits TRBJ2-7 better, so the J call may be wrong. The germline gives CDR1 GTSNPN, CDR2 SVGIG (reference sequence). The CDR3 is 12 amino acids. The CDR3 coding sequence is TGTGCCTGGAAACCGGGAACCTACGAGCAGTACTTC. Translating it yields CAWKPGTYEQYF.

V and J are TRBV5-1 and TRBJ2-5; D is undetermined. Per germline, CDR1 SGHRS and CDR2 YFSETQ. There are 15 residues in the CDR3. Trimming took 0 bases from V and 5 from J, leaving 14 bases between them. CDR3: CASSLATARGETQYF. The CDR3 DNA reads as TGCGCCAGCAGCTTGGCGACTGCACGTGGGGAGACCCAGTACTTC.

The V gene is TRBV7-2, the J gene TRBJ2-1; the D gene is possibly TRBD2 (6 bases). V shed 7 bases and J shed 1 base, with 11 bases lying between them. Germline-derived CDR1 and CDR2 are SGHTA and FQGNSA. This CDR3 has 14 amino acids. The CDR3 DNA is TGTGCCAGCAAACCTAGCGATTCCTACAATGAGCAGTTCTTC. Its protein is CASKPSDSYNEQFF.

This chain uses TRBV4-1 with TRBJ2-2; maybe TRBD2 (6 bases). CDR1 is MGHRA, CDR2 YSYEKL, per germline. Trimming took 2 bases from V and 4 from J, leaving 14 bases between them. The CDR3 length is 16 residues. The CDR3 loop reads CASSQMAGISTGELFF. The DNA of the CDR3 is TGCGCCAGCAGCCAAATGGCGGGGATTAGCACCGGGGAGCTGTTTTTT.

The V call is TRBV6-6, the J call TRBJ2-2, with 7 bases that match TRBD1. The J segment lost 1 base and the V segment lost 6 bases, leaving 8 bases of the junction unmatched. Germline V CDR1 and CDR2: MNHNY, SVGAGI (reference sequence). The CDR3 length is 16 residues. CDR3 bases: TGTGCCAGCAGCTTTACCGGGACAGTGAACACCGGGGAGCTGTTTTTT. Its protein is CASSFTGTVNTGELFF.

J is TRBJ2-7 and V is TRBV9; D is unclear. CDR3 length equals 12 residues. Trimming stripped 3 bases from V and 2 bases from J, with 6 bases between. The V gene's germline CDR1 is SGDLS and CDR2 YYNGEE. CDR3: CASSATPYEQYF. The CDR3, as DNA: TGTGCCAGCAGCGCCACCCCCTACGAGCAGTACTTC.

This clone was picked up one time. The J gene is TRBJ2-1, the V gene TRBV30; D is unclear. Germline lookup yields CDR1 GTSNPN and CDR2 SVGIG (reference sequence). The CDR3 covers 14 residues. Deletions cut 1 base from V and 3 bases from J, with 10 bases between. The CDR3 region is CAWSATTIYNEQFF. The CDR3 DNA reads TGTGCCTGGAGTGCAACGACAATCTACAATGAGCAGTTCTTC.

This chain joins TRBV29-1 and TRBJ1-1; 7 positions agree with TRBD1. Trimming took 4 bases from V and 5 from J; bases not matched to a gene: 7. The CDR3 consists of 13 residues. Germline CDR1 is SQVTM and CDR2 is ANQGSEA. The CDR3 DNA is TGCAGCGTTGGATGGACAGGTGGGACTGAAGCTTTCTTT. Amino acid sequence: CSVGWTGGTEAFF.

The rearrangement uses TRBV28 and TRBJ2-1; 8 bases are shared with TRBD1. Germline V CDR1 and CDR2: MDHEN, SYDVKM. With V trimmed by 5 bases and J by 13 bases, 16 bases remained unmatched. The CDR3 contains 15 residues. Here the CDR3 DNA reads TGTGCCAGCAGTGTCCCGGGACAGGTTTTAGAGACCCAGTTCTTC. Its translation is CASSVPGQVLETQFF.

V gene TRBV28 combines with J gene TRBJ2-5; no clear D. Germline CDR1 MDHEN, CDR2 SYDVKM. The CDR3 covers 11 residues. V was clipped by 6 bases and J by 4 bases, with 6 bases between them. CDR3 DNA: TGTGCCAGCAGGGCCCTAGAGACCCAGTACTTC. The encoded protein is CASRALETQYF.

In its sample, this clone was seen a few times. This rearrangement joins TRBV2 to TRBJ1-5; D is ambiguous. V lost 5 bases and J 7 bases, leaving 9 bases between the germline ends. Germline-derived CDR1 and CDR2 are SNHLY and FYNNEI. The CDR3 spans 12 residues. CDR3 sequence: CASSLTDQPQHF. Here the CDR3 DNA reads TGTGCCAGCAGTCTCACAGACCAGCCCCAGCATTTT. Complete variable domain (other parts from reference TRBV2 and TRBJ1-5): EPEVTQTPSHQVTQMGQEVILRCVPISNHLYFYWYRQILGQKVEFLVSFYNNEISEKSEIFDDQFSVERPDGSNFTLKIRSTKLEDSAMYFCASSLTDQPQHFGDGTRLSIL.

The CDR3 here is CASSPEREGYEQYF. In DNA, the CDR3 is TGTGCCAGCAGCCCGGAGCGGGAAGGATACGAGCAGTACTTC. The genes are TRBV5-4 and TRBJ2-7; 7 bases align to TRBD2. In germline, CDR1 is SGHNT, CDR2 YYREEE (reference sequence). The junction had 8 bases not matched to a gene; V was cut back by 4 bases and J by 4 bases. The CDR3 runs to 14 residues.

CDR3 sequence (DNA): TGTGCCAGCAGCGGATGGGACAGGGTGAATCAGCCCCAGCATTTT. Its translation is CASSGWDRVNQPQHF. J is TRBJ1-5 and V is TRBV9; 9 nucleotides line up with TRBD1. The V and J ends lost 3 bases and 4 bases, in that order; junction bases with no gene match: 5. CDR3 length: 15 residues. Germline CDR1 SGDLS, CDR2 YYNGEE.

This chain connects TRBV30 to TRBJ1-1; TRBD1 aligns across 10 bases. Germline CDR1 is GTSNPN and CDR2 is SVGIG (reference sequence). The CDR3 totals 13 residues. V lost 7 bases, J lost 3 bases, and 5 bases stayed unmatched. As DNA, the CDR3 is TGTGCCTACCGGACAGGGGGGTACACTGAAGCTTTCTTT. Translation gives CAYRTGGYTEAFF. The whole variable domain, remainder taken from reference TRBV30 and TRBJ1-1, is SQTIHQWPATLVQPVGSPLSLECTVEGTSNPNLYWYRQAAGRGLQLLFYSVGIGQISSEVPQNLSASRPQDRQFILSSKKLLLSDSGFYLCAYRTGGYTEAFFGQGTRLTVV.

The rearrangement joins TRBV30 to TRBJ2-1; 11 bases match TRBD2. Germline V lookup: CDR1 GTSNPN, CDR2 SVGIG (reference sequence). V was clipped by 4 bases and J by 10 bases; unmatched bases: 9. The CDR3 is made up of 14 amino acids. CDR3 residues: CAWKFPGTSGEQFF. The CDR3 DNA reads TGTGCCTGGAAGTTCCCCGGGACTAGCGGCGAGCAGTTCTTC.

This clone came up a few times. The J gene is TRBJ2-2, the V gene TRBV5-1, with unresolved D. Germline lookup yields CDR1 SGHRS and CDR2 YFSETQ. The germline V and J ends were trimmed by 4 bases and 4 bases, with 20 bases remaining between them. The CDR3 has 17 residues. CDR3 in DNA: TGCGCCAGCAGCCCCTCCAGTATGCCGTGGTCCACCGGGGAGCTGTTTTTT. The encoded protein is CASSPSSMPWSTGELFF.

The chain uses TRBV7-9 and TRBJ1-1, with TRBD1 as a possible D gene (5 bases). V lost 5 bases to trimming and J lost 1 base, with 11 bases between them. Germline V CDR1 and CDR2: SEHNR, FQNEAQ (reference sequence). CDR3 length: 14 amino acids. CDR3 sequence (DNA): TGTGCCAGCAGCCGGGGGTCGAGGAACACTGAAGCTTTCTTT. Amino acids: CASSRGSRNTEAFF.

J is TRBJ1-4 and V is TRBV25-1; D call uncertain. V dropped 1 base and J dropped 3 bases, with 9 bases sitting between them. Looked up from germline, CDR1 is MGHDK and CDR2 is SYGVNS. CDR3 size: 15 residues. CDR3 coding DNA: TGTGCCAGCAGTGAATCTGTACTATCTAATGAAAAACTGTTTTTT. It specifies CASSESVLSNEKLFF.

This clone turned up a few times. The chain links TRBV6-1 to TRBJ1-1, with TRBD1 as a possible D gene (6 bases). The CDR3 runs 13 residues. Germline values: CDR1 MNHNS, CDR2 SASEGT. Trimming took off 6 bases at V and 1 base at J, with 9 bases between the two ends. Here the CDR3 reads CASRGHTNTEAFF. CDR3 nucleotide sequence: TGTGCCAGCAGGGGACATACGAACACTGAAGCTTTCTTT.

The J gene is TRBJ2-1, the V gene TRBV7-2, with D unclear. The V end lost 2 bases, the J end lost 8 bases, and 7 bases lay between the germline ends. Per the germline V gene, CDR1 is SGHTA and CDR2 is FQGNSA. The CDR3 covers 12 residues. The CDR3 DNA follows: TGTGCCAGCAGCTTACTCTTGTATGAGCAGTTCTTC. It is translated as CASSLLLYEQFF.

Only one count was recorded for this clone. This chain links TRBV10-2 with TRBJ2-7, with TRBD1 as a possible D gene (6 bases). The CDR3 spans 15 residues. Trimming took 0 bases from V and 0 from J, leaving 9 bases between them. Germline CDR1 reads WSHSY; CDR2 reads SAAADI. The CDR3 here is CASSESQGSSYEQYF. CDR3 in DNA: TGCGCCAGCAGTGAGTCACAGGGTAGCTCCTACGAGCAGTACTTC.

This clone turned up a few times. This sequence joins TRBV4-2 and TRBJ2-3, with 12 positions matching TRBD2. The CDR3 is 17 residues long. Trimming cost V 3 bases and J 2 bases; bases outside gene matches: 6. CDR1 LGHNA and CDR2 YNFKEQ come from the germline V gene. In nucleotides, the CDR3 is TGTGCCAGCAGCCAGGCTAGCGGGGGGGTTTTCACAGATACGCAGTATTTT. Its translation is CASSQASGGVFTDTQYF.